These T cell receptor beta chains were read from a single sample in a study of T cell repertoires in aging, cancer and after chemotherapy. In TCRdb, the multiplex PCR reads were re-called with MiXCR into one record per CDR3 protein. The data show about 10,000 distinct CDR3 sequences, with roughly half seen just once and around 21% held by the top ten. The sample comprised blood. These receptors were collected from a human donor in good health. Each CDR3 is given with its conserved first and last residue. The D gene is left open where the match is weak. Size is stated for part of the rows, as once, few or many counts, or as a class when the clone is expanded.

D,V,size,J,length,CDR3,DNA
NA,TRBV15,NA,TRBJ1-2,18,CATSREKVGAIWGYGYTF,TGTGCCACCAGCAGAGAGAAGGTTGGGGCAATTTGGGGCTATGGCTACACCTTC
TRBD1,TRBV15,NA,TRBJ1-1,17,CATSRGDSRALNTEAFF,TGTGCCACCAGCAGAGGGGACAGTCGGGCCCTGAACACTGAAGCTTTCTTT
TRBD1,TRBV27,NA,TRBJ1-5,14,CASSSTGGLQPQHF,TGTGCCAGCAGTTCTACAGGGGGCTTACAGCCCCAGCATTTT
NA,TRBV7-9,few,TRBJ1-1,14,CASSLGAANTEAFF,TGTGCCAGCAGCTTAGGGGCAGCGAACACTGAAGCTTTCTTT
NA,TRBV6-5,NA,TRBJ1-2,14,CASSYGAKQGGYTF,TGTGCCAGCAGTTACGGCGCCAAACAGGGTGGCTACACCTTC
NA,TRBV6-6,NA,TRBJ2-5,13,CASSYSSQDTQYF,TGTGCCAGCAGTTACTCCAGCCAAGACACCCAGTACTTC
TRBD2,TRBV27,few,TRBJ2-1,16,CASSQEAGVTYNEQFF,TGTGCCAGCAGTCAAGAAGCGGGAGTTACCTACAATGAGCAGTTCTTC